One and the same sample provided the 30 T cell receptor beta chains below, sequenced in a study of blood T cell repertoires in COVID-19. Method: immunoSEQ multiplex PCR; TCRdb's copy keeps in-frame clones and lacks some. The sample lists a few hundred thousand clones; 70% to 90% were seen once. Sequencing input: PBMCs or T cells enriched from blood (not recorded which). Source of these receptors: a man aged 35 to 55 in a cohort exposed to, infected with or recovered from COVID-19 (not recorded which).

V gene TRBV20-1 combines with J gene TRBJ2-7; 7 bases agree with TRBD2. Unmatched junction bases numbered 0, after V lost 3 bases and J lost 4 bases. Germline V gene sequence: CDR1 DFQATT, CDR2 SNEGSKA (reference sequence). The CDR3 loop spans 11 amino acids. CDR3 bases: TGCAGTGCTAGCGGGAGGTACGAGCAGTACTTC. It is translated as CSASGRYEQYF.

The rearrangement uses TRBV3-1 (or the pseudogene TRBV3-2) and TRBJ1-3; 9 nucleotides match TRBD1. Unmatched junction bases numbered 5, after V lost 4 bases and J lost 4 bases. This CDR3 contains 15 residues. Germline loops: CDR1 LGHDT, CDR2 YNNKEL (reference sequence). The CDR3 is CASSLRTGVGNTIYF. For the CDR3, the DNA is TGTGCCAGCAGCCTGAGGACAGGGGTAGGAAACACCATATATTTT.

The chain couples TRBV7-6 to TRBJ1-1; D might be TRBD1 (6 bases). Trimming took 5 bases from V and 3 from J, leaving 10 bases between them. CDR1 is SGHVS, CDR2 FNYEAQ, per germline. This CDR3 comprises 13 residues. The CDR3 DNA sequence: TGTGCCAGCAGCAACGACAGGTACACTGAAGCTTTCTTT. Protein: CASSNDRYTEAFF.

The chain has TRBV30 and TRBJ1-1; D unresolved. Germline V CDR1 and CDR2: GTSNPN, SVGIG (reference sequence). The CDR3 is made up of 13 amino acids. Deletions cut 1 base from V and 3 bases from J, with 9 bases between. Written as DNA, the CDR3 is TGTGCCTGGAGTGCCGTCGCGGACACTGAAGCTTTCTTT. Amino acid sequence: CAWSAVADTEAFF.

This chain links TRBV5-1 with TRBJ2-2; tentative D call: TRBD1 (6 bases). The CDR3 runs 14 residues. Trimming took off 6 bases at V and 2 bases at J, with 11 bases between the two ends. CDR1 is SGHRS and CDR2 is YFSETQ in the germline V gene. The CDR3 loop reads CASTDSQNTGELFF. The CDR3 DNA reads TGCGCCAGCACGGACAGCCAAAACACCGGGGAGCTGTTTTTT.

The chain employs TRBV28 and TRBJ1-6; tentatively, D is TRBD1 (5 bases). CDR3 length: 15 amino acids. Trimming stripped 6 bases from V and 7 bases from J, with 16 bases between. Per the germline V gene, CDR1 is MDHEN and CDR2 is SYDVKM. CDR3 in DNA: TGTGCCAGCAGCACCGGGGGGACGGGAAATTCACCCCTCCACTTT. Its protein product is CASSTGGTGNSPLHF.

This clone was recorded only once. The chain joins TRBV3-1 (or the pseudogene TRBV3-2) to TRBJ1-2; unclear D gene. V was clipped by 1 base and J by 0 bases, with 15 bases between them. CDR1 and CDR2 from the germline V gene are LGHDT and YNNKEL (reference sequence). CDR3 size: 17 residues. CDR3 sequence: CASSQVQAKYTNYGYTF. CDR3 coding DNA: TGTGCCAGCAGCCAAGTTCAGGCCAAATACACTAACTATGGCTACACCTTC.

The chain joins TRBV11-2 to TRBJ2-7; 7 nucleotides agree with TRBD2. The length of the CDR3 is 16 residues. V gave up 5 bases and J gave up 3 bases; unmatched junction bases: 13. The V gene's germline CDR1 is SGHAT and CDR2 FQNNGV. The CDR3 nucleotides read TGTGCCAGCAGCAAAATGGTGTCTAGCGGAAACTACGAGCAGTACTTC. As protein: CASSKMVSSGNYEQYF.

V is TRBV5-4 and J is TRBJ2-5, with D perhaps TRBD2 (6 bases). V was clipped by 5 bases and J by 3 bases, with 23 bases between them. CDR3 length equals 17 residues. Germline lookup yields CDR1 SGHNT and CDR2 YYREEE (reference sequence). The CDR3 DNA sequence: TGTGCCAGCAGTTCCCCGACGGGGACTTCGGATAAAGAGACCCAGTACTTC. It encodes CASSSPTGTSDKETQYF.

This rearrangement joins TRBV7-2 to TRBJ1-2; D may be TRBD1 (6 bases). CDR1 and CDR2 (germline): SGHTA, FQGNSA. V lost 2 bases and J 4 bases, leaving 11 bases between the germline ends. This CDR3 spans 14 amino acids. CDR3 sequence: CASSLSGGGYGYTF. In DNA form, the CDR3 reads TGTGCCAGCAGCTTATCGGGGGGCGGCTATGGCTACACCTTC.

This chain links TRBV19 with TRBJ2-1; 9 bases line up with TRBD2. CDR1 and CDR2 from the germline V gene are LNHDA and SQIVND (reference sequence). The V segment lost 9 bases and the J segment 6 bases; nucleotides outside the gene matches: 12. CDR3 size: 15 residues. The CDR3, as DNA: TGTGCCAGCGCCAGCCTAGCGGGAAAAGGCAATGAGCAGTTCTTC. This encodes CASASLAGKGNEQFF.

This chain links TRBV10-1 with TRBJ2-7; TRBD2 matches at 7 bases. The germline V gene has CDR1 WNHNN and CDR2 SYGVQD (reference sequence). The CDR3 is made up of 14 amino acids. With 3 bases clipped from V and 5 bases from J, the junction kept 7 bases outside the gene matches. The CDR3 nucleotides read TGCGCCAGCAGTGACGGGACTACCTTCAACGAGCAGTACTTC. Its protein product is CASSDGTTFNEQYF.

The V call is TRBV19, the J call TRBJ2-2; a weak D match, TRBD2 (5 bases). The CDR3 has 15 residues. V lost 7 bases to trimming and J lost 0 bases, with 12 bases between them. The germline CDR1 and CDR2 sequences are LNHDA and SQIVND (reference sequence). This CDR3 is CASTLPGANTGELFF. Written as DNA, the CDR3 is TGTGCCAGTACCCTTCCCGGGGCGAACACCGGGGAGCTGTTTTTT.

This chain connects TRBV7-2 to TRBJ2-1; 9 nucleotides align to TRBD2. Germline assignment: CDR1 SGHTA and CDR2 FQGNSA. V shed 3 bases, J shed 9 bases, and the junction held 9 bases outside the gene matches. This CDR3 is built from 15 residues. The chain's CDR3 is CASSLRREGRGEQFF. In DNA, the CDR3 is TGTGCCAGCAGCTTGAGGCGGGAGGGCCGTGGTGAGCAGTTCTTC.

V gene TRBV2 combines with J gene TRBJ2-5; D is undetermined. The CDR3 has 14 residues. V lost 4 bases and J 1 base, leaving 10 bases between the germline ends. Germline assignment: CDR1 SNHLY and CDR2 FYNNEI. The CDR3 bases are TGTGCCAGCAGTGTTTTCCGGAGCCAAGAGACCCAGTACTTC. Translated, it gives CASSVFRSQETQYF. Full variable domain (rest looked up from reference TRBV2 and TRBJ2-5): EPEVTQTPSHQVTQMGQEVILRCVPISNHLYFYWYRQILGQKVEFLVSFYNNEISEKSEIFDDQFSVERPDGSNFTLKIRSTKLEDSAMYFCASSVFRSQETQYFGPGTRLLVL.

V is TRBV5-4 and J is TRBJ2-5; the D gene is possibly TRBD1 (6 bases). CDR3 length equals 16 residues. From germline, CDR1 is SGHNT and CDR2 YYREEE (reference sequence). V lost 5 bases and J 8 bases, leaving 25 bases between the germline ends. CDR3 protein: CASSSEGQYRKRTQYF. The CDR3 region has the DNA TGTGCCAGCAGTTCGGAAGGACAGTATAGAAAGAGAACCCAGTACTTC.

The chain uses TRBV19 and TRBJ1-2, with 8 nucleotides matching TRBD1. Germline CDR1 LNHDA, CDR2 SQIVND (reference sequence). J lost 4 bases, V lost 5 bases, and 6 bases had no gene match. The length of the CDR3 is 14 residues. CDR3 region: CASSSGQGPYGYTF. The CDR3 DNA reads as TGTGCCAGTAGTTCAGGACAGGGACCCTATGGCTACACCTTC. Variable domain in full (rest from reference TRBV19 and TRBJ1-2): DGGITQSPKYLFRKEGQNVTLSCEQNLNHDAMYWYRQDPGQGLRLIYYSQIVNDFQKGDIAEGYSVSREKKESFPLTVTSAQKNPTAFYLCASSSGQGPYGYTFGSGTRLTVV.

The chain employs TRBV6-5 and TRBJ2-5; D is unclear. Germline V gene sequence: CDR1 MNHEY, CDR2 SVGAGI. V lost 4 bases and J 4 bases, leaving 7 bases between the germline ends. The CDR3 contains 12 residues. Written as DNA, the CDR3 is TGTGCCAGCAGTTTCCCCCGAGAGACCCAGTACTTC. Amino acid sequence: CASSFPRETQYF.

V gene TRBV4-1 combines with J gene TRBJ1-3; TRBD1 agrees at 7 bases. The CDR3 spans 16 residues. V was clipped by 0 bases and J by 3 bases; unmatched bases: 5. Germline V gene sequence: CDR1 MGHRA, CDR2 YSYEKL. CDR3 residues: CASSQEGGAGGNTIYF. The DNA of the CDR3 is TGCGCCAGCAGCCAAGAAGGGGGCGCGGGTGGAAACACCATATATTTT.

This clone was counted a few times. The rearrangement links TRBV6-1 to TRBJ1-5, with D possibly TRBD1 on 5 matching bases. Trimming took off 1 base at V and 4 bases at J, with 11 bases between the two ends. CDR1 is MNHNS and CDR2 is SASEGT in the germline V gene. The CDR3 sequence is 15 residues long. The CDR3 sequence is CASSEVAAGNQPQHF. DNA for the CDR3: TGTGCCAGCAGTGAAGTTGCGGCAGGGAATCAGCCCCAGCATTTT.

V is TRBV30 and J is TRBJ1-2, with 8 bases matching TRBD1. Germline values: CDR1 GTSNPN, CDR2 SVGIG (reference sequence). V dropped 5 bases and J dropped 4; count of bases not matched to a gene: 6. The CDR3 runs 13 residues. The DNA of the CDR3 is TGTGCCTGGCTGGGACAGGAGACCTATGGCTACACCTTC. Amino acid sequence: CAWLGQETYGYTF.

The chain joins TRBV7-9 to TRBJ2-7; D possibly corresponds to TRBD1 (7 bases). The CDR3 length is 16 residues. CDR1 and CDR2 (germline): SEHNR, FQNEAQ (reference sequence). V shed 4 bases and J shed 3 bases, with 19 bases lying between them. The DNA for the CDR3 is TGTGCCAGCAGCTCCACGACAGGGAGGCGGATCTACGAGCAGTACTTC. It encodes CASSSTTGRRIYEQYF.

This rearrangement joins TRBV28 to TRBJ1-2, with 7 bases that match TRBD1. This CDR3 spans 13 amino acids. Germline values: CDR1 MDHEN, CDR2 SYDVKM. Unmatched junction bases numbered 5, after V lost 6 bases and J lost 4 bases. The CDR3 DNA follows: TGTGCCAGCAGACCCGGGACAGCCTATGGCTACACCTTC. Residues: CASRPGTAYGYTF.

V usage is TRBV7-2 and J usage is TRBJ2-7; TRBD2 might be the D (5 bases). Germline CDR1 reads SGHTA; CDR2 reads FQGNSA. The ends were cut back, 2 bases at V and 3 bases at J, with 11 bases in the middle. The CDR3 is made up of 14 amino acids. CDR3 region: CASSLRASHYEQYF. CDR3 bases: TGTGCCAGCAGCTTAAGGGCTAGCCACTACGAGCAGTACTTC.

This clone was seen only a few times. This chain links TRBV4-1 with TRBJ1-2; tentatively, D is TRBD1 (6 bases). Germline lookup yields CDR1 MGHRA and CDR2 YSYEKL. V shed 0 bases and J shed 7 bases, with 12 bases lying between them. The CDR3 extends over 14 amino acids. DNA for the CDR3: TGCGCCAGCAGCCAAGAGTTACAGGGCCTTGGCTACACCTTC. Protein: CASSQELQGLGYTF.

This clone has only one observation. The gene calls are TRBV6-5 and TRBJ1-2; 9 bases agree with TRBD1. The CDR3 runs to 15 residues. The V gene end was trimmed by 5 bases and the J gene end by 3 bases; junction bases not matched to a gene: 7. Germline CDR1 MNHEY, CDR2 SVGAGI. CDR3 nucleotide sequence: TGTGCCAGCAGTACCACAGGGGGCGGTGACTATGGCTACACCTTC. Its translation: CASSTTGGGDYGYTF.

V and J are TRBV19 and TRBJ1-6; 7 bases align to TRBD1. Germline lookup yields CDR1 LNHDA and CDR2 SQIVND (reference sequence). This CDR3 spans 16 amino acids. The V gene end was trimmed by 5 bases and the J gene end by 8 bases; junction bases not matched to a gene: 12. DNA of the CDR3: TGTGCCAGTAGTCGCCTCATGAGGGGGCTTGATTCACCCCTCCACTTT. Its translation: CASSRLMRGLDSPLHF.

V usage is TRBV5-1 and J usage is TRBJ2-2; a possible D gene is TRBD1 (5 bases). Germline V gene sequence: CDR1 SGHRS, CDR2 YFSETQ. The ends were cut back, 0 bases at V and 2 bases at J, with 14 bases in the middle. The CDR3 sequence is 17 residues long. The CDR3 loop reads CASSLGDRGINTGELFF. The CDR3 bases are TGCGCCAGCAGCTTGGGAGACAGAGGAATCAACACCGGGGAGCTGTTTTTT. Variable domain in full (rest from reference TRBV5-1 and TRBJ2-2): KAGVTQTPRYLIKTRGQQVTLSCSPISGHRSVSWYQQTPGQGLQFLFEYFSETQRNKGNFPGRFSGRQFSNSRSEMNVSTLELGDSALYLCASSLGDRGINTGELFFGEGSRLTVL.

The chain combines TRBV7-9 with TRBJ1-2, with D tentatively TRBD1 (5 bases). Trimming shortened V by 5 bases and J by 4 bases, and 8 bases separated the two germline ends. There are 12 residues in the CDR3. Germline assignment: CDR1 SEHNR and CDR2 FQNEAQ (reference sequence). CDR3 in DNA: TGTGCCAGCAGCCGAGACAGCTATGGCTACACCTTC. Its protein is CASSRDSYGYTF.

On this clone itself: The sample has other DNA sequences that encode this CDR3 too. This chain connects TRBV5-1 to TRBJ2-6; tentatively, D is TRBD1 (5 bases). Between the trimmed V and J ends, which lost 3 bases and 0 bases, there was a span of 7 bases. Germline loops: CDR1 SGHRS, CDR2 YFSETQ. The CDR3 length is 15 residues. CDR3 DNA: TGCGCCAGCAGCTCAACAGGCTCTGGGGCCAACGTCCTGACTTTC. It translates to CASSSTGSGANVLTF.